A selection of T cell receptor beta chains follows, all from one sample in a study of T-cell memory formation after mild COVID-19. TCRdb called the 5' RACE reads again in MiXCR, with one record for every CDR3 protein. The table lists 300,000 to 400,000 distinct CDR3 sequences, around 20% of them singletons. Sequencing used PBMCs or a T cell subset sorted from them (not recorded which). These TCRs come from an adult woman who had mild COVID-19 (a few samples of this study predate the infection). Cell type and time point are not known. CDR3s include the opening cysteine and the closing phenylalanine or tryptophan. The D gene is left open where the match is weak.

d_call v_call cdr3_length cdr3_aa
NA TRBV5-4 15 CASSSGLPGGETQYF
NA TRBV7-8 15 CASSLAGRLRETQYF
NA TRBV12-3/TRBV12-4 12 CASSSWSDTQYF
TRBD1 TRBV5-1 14 CASSPRDRVDEQYF
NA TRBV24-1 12 CATSGRDQPQHF
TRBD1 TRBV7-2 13 CASSGTGRTEAFF
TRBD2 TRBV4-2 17 CASSQDVIAGGRETQYF
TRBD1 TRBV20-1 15 CSAQSTGTGTYEQYF
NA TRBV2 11 CARVINYGYTF
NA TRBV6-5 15 CASSYKGGSYNEQFF
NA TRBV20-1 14 CSARVASGTYEQYF
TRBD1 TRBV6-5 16 CASSHHRGGMETEAFF
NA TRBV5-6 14 CASSLGGQRYGYTF
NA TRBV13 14 CASRPLSGSDTQYF
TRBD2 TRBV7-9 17 CASSLAGTSGGQETQYF
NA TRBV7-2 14 CASSLSTGRAGQFF
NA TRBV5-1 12 CASSLERAEAFF
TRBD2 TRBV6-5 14 CASSSSGNYNEQFF
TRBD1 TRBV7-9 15 CASSNGQGTGNEQFF
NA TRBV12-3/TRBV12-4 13 CASSFRYQETQYF
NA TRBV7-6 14 CASSLKTVLETQYF
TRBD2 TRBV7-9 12 CASGLAYNEQFF
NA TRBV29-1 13 CSARVSFGETQYF